These 11 T cell receptor beta chains were sequenced from one sample in a study of T-cell memory formation after mild COVID-19 listed by TCRdb under 2021. Library construction relied on 5' RACE. Reads for this sample came from an Illumina NovaSeq 6000. Through fastp at Q25 and MiXCR, TCRdb rebuilt clones from the public reads, retaining in-frame beta chains. Merged by CDR3 protein, the rows form single entries marked with the most common genes and DNA. The sample contains about 620,000 distinct CDR3 sequences, roughly 17% of them found a single time. The ten largest clones take up around 12% of the sample. The sequenced sample was PBMCs or a T cell subset sorted from them (not recorded which). These receptor sequences come from an adult woman who had mild COVID-19 (a few samples of this study predate the infection). The sample titles of this study are shuffled in the database, so cell type and time point are left out; the donor was told from shared clones.

This clonotype was counted between two and nine times. The rearrangement joins TRBV20-1 to TRBJ2-1; TRBD1 might be the D (6 bases). CDR1 DFQATT and CDR2 SNEGSKA come from the germline V gene (reference sequence). This CDR3 has 18 amino acids. V gave up 0 bases and J gave up 0 bases, with 18 bases separating them. The CDR3 bases are TGCAGTGCTAGAGACCCACTCACAGGGAAGAGCTCCTACAATGAGCAGTTCTTC. It codes for CSARDPLTGKSSYNEQFF.

The chain carries TRBV3-1 and TRBJ1-6; no reliable D call. Trimming took off 1 base at V and 7 bases at J, with 8 bases between the two ends. Germline values: CDR1 LGHDT, CDR2 YNNKEL (reference sequence). CDR3 length: 14 residues. DNA for the CDR3: TGTGCCAGCAGCCAAGGGTTGAGGAATTCACCCCTCCACTTT. It specifies CASSQGLRNSPLHF. The variable domain in full, completed from reference TRBV3-1 and TRBJ1-6, reads DTAVSQTPKYLVTQMGNDKSIKCEQNLGHDTMYWYKQDSKKFLKIMFSYNNKELIINETVPNRFSPKSPDKAHLNLHINSLELGDSAVYFCASSQGLRNSPLHFGNGTRLTVT.

The sample holds a few counts of this clonotype. The rearrangement links TRBV20-1 to TRBJ2-7; 10 positions agree with TRBD2. Germline V gene lookup returns CDR1 DFQATT and CDR2 SNEGSKA (reference sequence). The V and J ends lost 0 bases and 3 bases, in that order; junction bases with no gene match: 5. The CDR3 contains 15 residues. Written as DNA, the CDR3 is TGCAGTGCTAGAGATAACCAGCGGGAGGGCTACGAGCAGTACTTC. Protein sequence: CSARDNQREGYEQYF.

In its sample, this clonotype was seen a few times. The gene calls are TRBV18 and TRBJ1-1; D is ambiguous. Per germline, CDR1 KGHSH and CDR2 LQKENI. The CDR3 length is 15 residues. V was trimmed by 3 bases and J by 4 bases, leaving 15 bases between them. The CDR3 sequence: CASSPPSGYGTEAFF. For the CDR3, the DNA is TGTGCCAGCTCACCTCCCTCGGGGTACGGCACTGAAGCTTTCTTT. The variable domain in full, with the rest retrieved from reference TRBV18 and TRBJ1-1, is NAGVMQNPRHLVRRRGQEARLRCSPMKGHSHVYWYRQLPEEGLKFMVYLQKENIIDESGMPKERFSAEFPKEGPSILRIQQVVRGDSAAYFCASSPPSGYGTEAFFGQGTRLTVV.

This clonotype has just a few counts. The chain links TRBV7-6 to TRBJ2-2, with D possibly TRBD1 on 6 matching bases. V gave up 2 bases and J gave up 0 bases, with 10 bases separating them. CDR3 length equals 16 residues. Germline V gene data show CDR1 as SGHVS and CDR2 as FNYEAQ. Here the CDR3 reads CASSLPRGANTGELFF. In DNA form, the CDR3 reads TGTGCCAGCAGCTTACCCAGGGGAGCGAACACCGGGGAGCTGTTTTTT.

The CDR3, as DNA: TGTGCCAGCAGCCCCCTTGTAGCGGGGGACACAGATACGCAGTATTTT. It is translated as CASSPLVAGDTDTQYF. The rearrangement links TRBV7-3 to TRBJ2-3; 9 nucleotides agree with TRBD2. The ends lost 5 bases at V and 2 bases at J; junction bases unmatched: 8. The CDR3 runs to 16 residues. CDR1 SGHTA and CDR2 FQGTGA come from the germline V gene.

The chain uses TRBV9 and TRBJ1-2, with TRBD1 as a possible D gene (6 bases). The CDR3 length is 15 residues. V shed 3 bases and J shed 3 bases, with 15 bases lying between them. Germline-derived CDR1 and CDR2 are SGDLS and YYNGEE. This CDR3 is CASSGQDSRYYGYTF. The DNA for the CDR3 is TGTGCCAGCAGCGGACAGGACAGCCGGTACTATGGCTACACCTTC.

In this sample, this clonotype turned up many times. This sequence joins TRBV18 and TRBJ2-5, with D uncertain. Germline lookup yields CDR1 KGHSH and CDR2 LQKENI. V was pared by 3 bases and J by 7 bases, with 6 bases between. There are 11 residues in the CDR3. The CDR3 sequence is CASSPGGTQYF. DNA of the CDR3: TGTGCCAGCTCACCGGGCGGGACCCAGTACTTC.

The CDR3 bases are TGTGCCAGCAGTGTACAAGCGGAGACCCAGTACTTC. This translates into CASSVQAETQYF. The rearrangement links TRBV2 to TRBJ2-5, with D uncertain. CDR3 size: 12 residues. Trimming removed 4 bases at V and 5 bases at J, with 8 bases between. CDR1 is SNHLY, CDR2 FYNNEI, per germline.

This clonotype was detected many times. The genes are TRBV29-1 and TRBJ2-5; weak D call: TRBD2 (6 bases). CDR3 size: 15 residues. V was trimmed by 6 bases and J by 2 bases, leaving 19 bases between them. Germline loops: CDR1 SQVTM, CDR2 ANQGSEA. The CDR3 nucleotides read TGCAGCGTCGCGCATTACGGGACTCGGCAAGAGACCCAGTACTTC. Its protein product is CSVAHYGTRQETQYF.

This clonotype was found a few times. The rearrangement joins TRBV28 to TRBJ2-2; TRBD1 is a possible D gene (7 bases). Germline lookup yields CDR1 MDHEN and CDR2 SYDVKM. The ends were cut back, 6 bases at V and 7 bases at J, with 15 bases in the middle. CDR3 length: 14 amino acids. In nucleotides, the CDR3 is TGTGCCAGCAGCCGAAGACAGGGACTCGGGGAGCTGTTTTTT. Translating it yields CASSRRQGLGELFF.